The T cell receptor beta chain described here comes from a study of control samples from healthy donors and cancer patients. This clone was seen once. Libraries were prepared by immunoSEQ multiplex PCR; TCRdb keeps only in-frame clonotypes and omits some of them. Among about 160,000 clones listed, approximately 93% were seen once. The CDR3 is 16 residues long. CDR1 is SGHDT, CDR2 YYEEEE, per germline. With V trimmed by 6 bases and J by 8 bases, 14 bases remained unmatched. This chain uses TRBV5-6 with TRBJ2-1, with 10 positions matching TRBD2. The sample taken for sequencing was blood. The sequence came from a woman aged 40 to 50 in good health. The CDR3 spells CASTHLAGDFRDEQFF. The CDR3 DNA reads TGTGCCAGCACCCACCTAGCGGGAGATTTCCGAGATGAGCAGTTCTTC.